These T cell receptor beta chains were read from a single sample in a study of shared clonotypes between healthy human individuals. Only in-frame clones appear in the TCRdb table, and some are missing; sequencing was by immunoSEQ multiplex PCR. The sample lists just over 2,000,000 clones; about 95% were seen once. Input material: naive CD8+ T cells sorted from blood. The receptors were gathered from a man younger than 30 in good health. Each CDR3 is given with its conserved first and last residue. Fields, in order: D gene, J gene, V gene, clone size, CDR3 DNA, CDR3 protein. The D gene is left open where the match is weak. The size entry is marked missing in some rows and otherwise reads once, few, many or a size class.

d_call: TRBD1; j_call: TRBJ1-6; v_call: TRBV5-5; clone_size: few; cdr3_nt: TGTGCCAGCAGCTTGTACCCAGGGGGTTCTTCACCCCTCCACTTT; cdr3_aa: CASSLYPGGSSPLHF
d_call: -; j_call: TRBJ2-2; v_call: TRBV5-6; clone_size: -; cdr3_nt: TGTGCCAGCAGCTTGGATCGCAGGGCCACCGGGGAGCTGTTTTTT; cdr3_aa: CASSLDRRATGELFF
d_call: TRBD1; j_call: TRBJ2-1; v_call: TRBV6-1; clone_size: -; cdr3_nt: TGTGCCAGCAAGCCGGGACAGGTCTACAATGAGCAGTTCTTC; cdr3_aa: CASKPGQVYNEQFF
d_call: TRBD1; j_call: TRBJ2-3; v_call: TRBV28; clone_size: -; cdr3_nt: TGTGCCAGCAGTGAGGGGACGACAATCCAGGGGGCCCCAGATACGCAGTATTTT; cdr3_aa: CASSEGTTIQGAPDTQYF
d_call: -; j_call: TRBJ2-7; v_call: TRBV30; clone_size: -; cdr3_nt: TGTGCCTGGAGTGACGGGTCCGAGCAGTACTTC; cdr3_aa: CAWSDGSEQYF
d_call: -; j_call: TRBJ2-5; v_call: TRBV7-9; clone_size: -; cdr3_nt: TGTGCCAGCAGCTTGGAAGACGGCCAAGAGACCCAGTACTTC; cdr3_aa: CASSLEDGQETQYF
d_call: -; j_call: TRBJ1-1; v_call: TRBV5-8; clone_size: -; cdr3_nt: TGTGCCAGCAGCTTGGGAATCGGAGGGTTGGGCACTGAAGCTTTCTTT; cdr3_aa: CASSLGIGGLGTEAFF
d_call: -; j_call: TRBJ2-7; v_call: TRBV6-1; clone_size: -; cdr3_nt: TGTGCCAGCAGTGAATGGCAGGATTACGAGCAGTACTTC; cdr3_aa: CASSEWQDYEQYF
d_call: -; j_call: TRBJ2-1; v_call: TRBV7-6; clone_size: -; cdr3_nt: TGTGCCAGCAGCTTATCGGCAGATTACAATGAGCAGTTCTTC; cdr3_aa: CASSLSADYNEQFF
d_call: TRBD1; j_call: TRBJ2-7; v_call: TRBV28; clone_size: -; cdr3_nt: TGTGCCAGCAGGACCGGGACAGCCTCCTACGAGCAGTACTTC; cdr3_aa: CASRTGTASYEQYF
d_call: -; j_call: TRBJ1-4; v_call: TRBV29-1; clone_size: -; cdr3_nt: TGCAGCGTCGCGACAGCCGGGGGACTGTTTTTT; cdr3_aa: CSVATAGGLFF